This is a list of T cell receptor beta chains from one sample in a study of T cell changes during pregnancy in multiple sclerosis. Clones were read by immunoSEQ multiplex PCR, and TCRdb kept only the in-frame ones, dropping some. Of about 68,000 clones in the sample, about 89% were seen once. The specimen comprised peripheral blood, sampled in the second trimester of pregnancy. These receptors all come from a female donor with multiple sclerosis, enrolled in a pregnancy study. CDR3s include the opening cysteine and the closing phenylalanine or tryptophan. The D gene is left open where the match is weak. Size is stated for part of the rows, as once, few or many counts, or as a class when the clone is expanded.

v_gene: TRBV6-5; abundance: -; d_gene: -; j_gene: TRBJ1-1; CDR3nt: TGTGCCAGCAGTTACCCGACAGACTACACTGAAGCTTTCTTT; CDR3aa: CASSYPTDYTEAFF
v_gene: TRBV7-8; abundance: -; d_gene: -; j_gene: TRBJ1-4; CDR3nt: TGTGCCAGCAGCCCACCCCGGGGGGCAGGAGGCCATGAAAAACTGTTTTTT; CDR3aa: CASSPPRGAGGHEKLFF
v_gene: TRBV7-3; abundance: -; d_gene: TRBD2; j_gene: TRBJ2-1; CDR3nt: TGTGCCAGCAGCCCGGGTAGCGGGGGGGCATTTGAGCAGTTCTTC; CDR3aa: CASSPGSGGAFEQFF
v_gene: TRBV9; abundance: -; d_gene: TRBD2; j_gene: TRBJ2-1; CDR3nt: TGTGCCAGCAGCATAGCGGGACTCTACAATGAGCAGTTCTTC; CDR3aa: CASSIAGLYNEQFF
v_gene: TRBV7-3; abundance: -; d_gene: TRBD1; j_gene: TRBJ2-7; CDR3nt: TGTGCCAGCAGCTTAGCCCCCGGGACAGCCTACGAGCAGTACTTC; CDR3aa: CASSLAPGTAYEQYF
v_gene: TRBV18; abundance: -; d_gene: TRBD2; j_gene: TRBJ2-5; CDR3nt: TGTGCCAGCTCACCCCTAGCGGGGGGAAGTGGTGAGACCCAGTACTTC; CDR3aa: CASSPLAGGSGETQYF
v_gene: TRBV7-2; abundance: once; d_gene: -; j_gene: TRBJ1-2; CDR3nt: TGTGCCAGCAGTATAGGACAGTCCTATGGCTACACCTTC; CDR3aa: CASSIGQSYGYTF
v_gene: TRBV5-1; abundance: -; d_gene: TRBD1; j_gene: TRBJ1-2; CDR3nt: TGCGCCAGCAGCGGGACAGGCATCGAGAACTATGGCTACACCTTC; CDR3aa: CASSGTGIENYGYTF
v_gene: TRBV18; abundance: -; d_gene: TRBD1; j_gene: TRBJ2-5; CDR3nt: TGTGCCAGCTCCATACAGGGGAAGACCCAGTACTTC; CDR3aa: CASSIQGKTQYF
v_gene: TRBV7-2; abundance: -; d_gene: -; j_gene: TRBJ1-5; CDR3nt: TGTGCCAGCAGCTTAGGGGGGTGGGGGCGATATAGCAATCAGCCCCAGCATTTT; CDR3aa: CASSLGGWGRYSNQPQHF
v_gene: TRBV6-5; abundance: -; d_gene: TRBD1; j_gene: TRBJ2-7; CDR3nt: TGTGCCAGCAGTGCAACAGGGGGCACTTACGAGCAGTACTTC; CDR3aa: CASSATGGTYEQYF